The 21 T cell receptor beta chains listed next were all sequenced from one sample in a study of T cells expressing NK-cell markers. TCRdb re-called the 5' RACE reads; every CDR3 protein appears as one record, without DNA. The sample holds some 390,000 distinct CDR3 sequences. Sequenced sample: blood T cells: a sorted CD56 or NKG2C T cell subset, CD4+ or CD8+ T cells, or bulk PBMC T cells (not recorded which). The receptors here all came from a woman aged 45-60 years in good health.

The chain couples TRBV12-3 or TRBV12-4 to TRBJ2-5; TCRdb selects TRBD1, and the lack of DNA leaves this call unchecked. The CDR3 sequence is 15 residues long. This chain's CDR3 is CASRDGDRGQETQYF.

The chain recombines TRBV9 with TRBJ2-6; TCRdb lists TRBD1, though no DNA is available to test this call. CDR1 SGDLS and CDR2 YYNGEE come from the germline V gene. The CDR3 consists of 17 residues. CDR3 in amino acids: CASSVEVGGRGANVLTF.

This sequence joins TRBV27 and TRBJ2-3. Germline CDR1 MNHEY, CDR2 SMNVEV (reference sequence). The CDR3 consists of 13 residues. The CDR3 spells CASSFSNGDTQYF.

V is TRBV29-1 and J is TRBJ1-2; TCRdb designates TRBD1, a call that cannot be tested without DNA. This CDR3 contains 18 residues. Germline V gene lookup returns CDR1 SQVTM and CDR2 ANQGSEA. CDR3 sequence: CSDGSFRDGDWYNYGYTF.

V gene TRBV5-1 combines with J gene TRBJ2-7; as DNA is missing, the TRBD2 call by TCRdb cannot be tested. The germline gives CDR1 SGHRS, CDR2 YFSETQ. This CDR3 has 14 residues. Here the CDR3 reads CASSPPGGRNEQYF.

The chain has TRBV7-9 and TRBJ2-2; TCRdb reports TRBD2, a call that lacks DNA to check it against. Germline V gene sequence: CDR1 SEHNR, CDR2 FQNEAQ (reference sequence). The CDR3 runs to 15 residues. The CDR3 sequence: CASRGLAGSTGELFF. Full variable domain (missing parts from reference TRBV7-9 and TRBJ2-2): DTGVSQNPRHKITKRGQNVTFRCDPISEHNRLYWYRQTLGQGPEFLTYFQNEAQLEKSRLLSDRFSAERPKGSFSTLEIQRTEQGDSAMYLCASRGLAGSTGELFFGEGSRLTVL.

The genes are TRBV20-1 and TRBJ1-1. Germline CDR1 reads DFQATT; CDR2 reads SNEGSKA (reference sequence). The CDR3 runs to 15 residues. CDR3 amino acids: CSAPLARQMNTEAFF.

CDR3 loop: CASSPWTGSSYNEQFF. The chain has TRBV19 and TRBJ2-1; TCRdb's D call of TRBD1 is untestable without DNA. The CDR3 is 16 residues long. Germline V CDR1 and CDR2: LNHDA, SQIVND (reference sequence).

The V gene is TRBV11-2, the J gene TRBJ2-7; with no DNA, the TCRdb D assignment of TRBD1 cannot be verified. This CDR3 is built from 12 residues. The germline V gene encodes CDR1 SGHAT and CDR2 FQNNGV. CDR3 amino acids: CASNRGSYEQYF.

The V gene is TRBV5-1, the J gene TRBJ2-7; TCRdb picks TRBD1, but there is no DNA to check that call. CDR3 length equals 14 residues. Looked up from germline, CDR1 is SGHRS and CDR2 is YFSETQ. The CDR3 sequence is CAPNDGQGSYEQYF.

The chain combines TRBV10-3 with TRBJ1-1; as DNA is missing, the TRBD1 call by TCRdb cannot be tested. Germline V gene data show CDR1 as ENHRY and CDR2 as SYGVKD. The CDR3 contains 15 residues. CDR3 region: CAISRQGAMNTEAFF.

The V and J genes are TRBV12-3 or TRBV12-4 and TRBJ1-4; TCRdb's D call of TRBD1 is untestable without DNA. The CDR3 spans 15 residues. CDR3 in amino acids: CASSSTGTGNEKLFF.

This chain uses TRBV29-1 with TRBJ1-5. Germline V lookup: CDR1 SQVTM, CDR2 ANQGSEA. The CDR3 runs 11 residues. This CDR3 is CSVEFQSAQHF. The full variable domain, its missing parts supplied by reference TRBV29-1 and TRBJ1-5, is SAVISQKPSRDICQRGTSLTIQCQVDSQVTMMFWYRQQPGQSLTLIATANQGSEATYESGFVIDKFPISRPNLTFSTLTVSNMSPEDSSIYLCSVEFQSAQHFGDGTRLSIL.

This chain joins TRBV6-2 or TRBV6-3 and TRBJ2-5. Per the germline V gene, CDR1 is MNHEY and CDR2 is SVGEGT. The CDR3 runs 12 residues. The CDR3 sequence: CASRPAQETQYF.

The chain uses TRBV28 and TRBJ1-6. The length of the CDR3 is 13 residues. Germline V gene data show CDR1 as MDHEN and CDR2 as SYDVKM. The CDR3 region is CASSLLIDSPLHF.

V and J are TRBV20-1 and TRBJ1-5; TCRdb's D call of TRBD1 is untestable without DNA. This CDR3 is built from 12 residues. Germline CDR1 DFQATT, CDR2 SNEGSKA (reference sequence). CDR3 residues: CSASRTGQPQHF.

The chain combines TRBV4-1 with TRBJ2-1; TCRdb designates TRBD2, a call that cannot be tested without DNA. There are 17 residues in the CDR3. Per the germline V gene, CDR1 is MGHRA and CDR2 is YSYEKL. The CDR3 reads CASSQASGRRFYNEQFF.

The gene calls are TRBV6-6 and TRBJ1-5. The CDR3 loop spans 14 amino acids. CDR1 and CDR2 from the germline V gene are MNHNY and SVGAGI (reference sequence). The chain's CDR3 is CASKVRDFNQPQHF.

The rearrangement links TRBV5-1 to TRBJ2-5; TCRdb designates TRBD2, a call that cannot be tested without DNA. The CDR3 contains 16 residues. CDR1 is SGHRS, CDR2 YFSETQ, per germline. The CDR3 loop is CASRSALAGGQETQYF.

This chain's CDR3 is CASSSHQQGAFTDTQYF. This sequence joins TRBV5-1 and TRBJ2-3; the TRBD1 assignment by TCRdb is unverifiable without DNA. This CDR3 region has 17 residues. CDR1 is SGHRS and CDR2 is YFSETQ in the germline V gene.

V and J are TRBV5-6 and TRBJ2-7. Per germline, CDR1 SGHDT and CDR2 YYEEEE. The CDR3 consists of 14 residues. The CDR3 protein is CASSFGVISYEQYF.